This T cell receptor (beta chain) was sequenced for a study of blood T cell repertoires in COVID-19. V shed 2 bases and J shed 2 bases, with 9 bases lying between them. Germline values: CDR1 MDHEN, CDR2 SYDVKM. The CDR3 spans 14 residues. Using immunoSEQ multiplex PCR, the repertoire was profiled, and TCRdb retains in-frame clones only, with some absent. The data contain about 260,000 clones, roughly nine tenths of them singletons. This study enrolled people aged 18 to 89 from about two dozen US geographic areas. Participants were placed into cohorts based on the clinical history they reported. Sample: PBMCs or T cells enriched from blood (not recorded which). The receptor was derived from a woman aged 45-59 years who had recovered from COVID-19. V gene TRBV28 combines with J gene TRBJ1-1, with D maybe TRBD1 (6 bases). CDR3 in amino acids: CASSLPGVNTEAFF. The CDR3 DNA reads TGTGCCAGCAGTTTACCAGGGGTAAACACTGAAGCTTTCTTT. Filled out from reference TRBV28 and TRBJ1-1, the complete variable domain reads DVKVTQSSRYLVKRTGEKVFLECVQDMDHENMFWYRQDPGLGLRLIYFSYDVKMKEKGDIPEGYSVSREKKERFSLILESASTNQTSMYLCASSLPGVNTEAFFGQGTRLTVV.